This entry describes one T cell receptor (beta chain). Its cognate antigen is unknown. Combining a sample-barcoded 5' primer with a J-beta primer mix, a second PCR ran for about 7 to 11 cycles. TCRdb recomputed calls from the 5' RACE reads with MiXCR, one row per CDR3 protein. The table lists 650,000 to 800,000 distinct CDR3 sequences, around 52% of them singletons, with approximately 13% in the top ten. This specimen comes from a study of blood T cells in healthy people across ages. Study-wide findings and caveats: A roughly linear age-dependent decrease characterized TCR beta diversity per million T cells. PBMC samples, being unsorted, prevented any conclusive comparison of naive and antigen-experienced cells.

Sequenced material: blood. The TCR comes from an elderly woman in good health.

This CDR3 is CSVVSGSGYTF. Written as DNA, the CDR3 is TGCAGCGTTGTAAGCGGATCGGGCTACACCTTC. The chain couples TRBV29-1 to TRBJ1-2; unclear D gene. This CDR3 is built from 11 residues. Germline loops: CDR1 SQVTM, CDR2 ANQGSEA. Trimming took 4 bases from V and 8 from J, leaving 11 bases between them.